A selection of T cell receptor beta chains follows, all from one sample in a study of T cell responses to AZD1222 COVID-19 vaccine. Method: immunoSEQ multiplex PCR; TCRdb's copy keeps in-frame clones and lacks some. Seen here are approximately 180,000 clones, over 80% observed once, and the top ten hold around 0.96%. This specimen consisted of peripheral blood, obtained 28 days after the second dose of the MenACWY control vaccine. The receptor source for this set is an adult who received the MenACWY meningococcal vaccine as a control. Each CDR3 is given with its conserved first and last residue. A D gene is named only where the DNA matches it firmly. Where a row states a size, it is once, few, many or the class of an expanded clone; other rows omit it.

TRBJ1-5 | - | - | TRBV7-2 | CASSLGDLRNQPQHF | TGTGCCAGCAGCTTAGGGGACCTTCGCAATCAGCCCCAGCATTTT
TRBJ1-1 | TRBD1 | - | TRBV7-2 | CASSFIPGTAEAFF | TGTGCCAGCAGTTTCATCCCCGGGACAGCAGAAGCTTTCTTT
TRBJ1-4 | - | - | TRBV7-2 | CASSFNSIREKLFF | TGTGCCAGCAGCTTTAACAGTATTAGGGAAAAACTGTTTTTT
TRBJ1-5 | TRBD1 | - | TRBV2 | CASSVEGTDNQPQHF | TGTGCCAGCAGTGTAGAAGGGACAGACAATCAGCCCCAGCATTTT
TRBJ2-2 | - | many | TRBV3-1/TRBV3-2 | CASSPRANTGELFF | TGTGCCAGCAGCCCGCGGGCTAACACCGGGGAGCTGTTTTTT
TRBJ1-2 | - | - | TRBV24-1 | CATSDTRYRGYTF | TGTGCCACCAGTGATACCCGATACAGGGGCTACACCTTC
TRBJ1-3 | - | - | TRBV9 | CASSPRANPSGNTIYF | TGTGCCAGCAGCCCCCGTGCGAACCCCTCTGGAAACACCATATATTTT
TRBJ2-5 | TRBD2 | - | TRBV7-9 | CASSSGLAVQETQYF | TGTGCCAGCAGCTCGGGACTAGCGGTCCAAGAGACCCAGTACTTC
TRBJ2-7 | - | - | TRBV30 | CAWREESYEQYF | TGTGCCTGGAGGGAGGAGTCCTACGAGCAGTACTTC
TRBJ2-7 | - | - | TRBV7-2 | CASSSGGSKPYEQYF | TGTGCCAGCAGCTCCGGGGGCTCGAAGCCCTACGAGCAGTACTTC
TRBJ1-6 | - | - | TRBV14 | CASSQDWGPTNSPLHF | TGTGCCAGCAGCCAAGACTGGGGGCCGACTAATTCACCCCTCCACTTT
TRBJ1-4 | TRBD1 | few | TRBV3-1/TRBV3-2 | CASSLQQGRTNEKLFF | TGTGCCAGCAGCTTACAACAGGGGAGGACTAATGAAAAACTGTTTTTT
TRBJ2-2 | TRBD1 | few | TRBV7-8 | CASSEGGYTGELFF | TGTGCCAGCAGCGAAGGGGGCTACACCGGGGAGCTGTTTTTT
TRBJ2-2 | TRBD1 | - | TRBV7-9 | CASSHNRDSLAGELFF | TGTGCCAGCAGCCACAACCGGGACAGTTTGGCCGGGGAGCTGTTTTTT
TRBJ1-2 | - | - | TRBV12-3/TRBV12-4 | CASSLGVGGYTF | TGTGCCAGCAGTTTAGGGGTCGGCGGCTACACCTTC
TRBJ1-2 | - | - | TRBV2 | CASSDATLGDGYTF | TGTGCCAGCAGTGACGCGACCCTAGGGGATGGCTACACCTTC
TRBJ1-1 | - | - | TRBV4-1 | CASSAQSTEAFF | TGCGCCAGCAGCGCACAATCCACTGAAGCTTTCTTT
TRBJ1-2 | - | - | TRBV12-3/TRBV12-4 | CASSPTGAGGYTF | TGTGCCAGCAGTCCCACGGGGGCAGGCGGCTACACCTTC
TRBJ2-7 | - | once | TRBV27 | CATSPNGGAYEQYF | TGTGCCACCTCACCTAACGGGGGAGCCTACGAGCAGTACTTC
TRBJ1-1 | - | - | TRBV4-2 | CASSHTAALVSFF | TGTGCCAGCAGCCACACCGCCGCCCTGGTGTCTTTCTTT
TRBJ2-1 | TRBD2 | - | TRBV7-9 | CASSPSGGATDEQFF | TGTGCCAGCAGCCCTAGCGGGGGGGCCACGGATGAGCAGTTCTTC
TRBJ1-2 | - | - | TRBV13 | CASSTTHRDNYGYTF | TGTGCCAGCAGCACAACCCACAGAGACAACTATGGCTACACCTTC
TRBJ1-2 | TRBD1 | - | TRBV30 | CAWRGQGANYGYTF | TGTGCCTGGCGTGGACAGGGGGCTAACTATGGCTACACCTTC
TRBJ1-4 | - | few | TRBV20-1 | CSASPPGHTFEKLFF | TGCAGTGCTAGTCCTCCGGGCCATACATTTGAAAAACTGTTTTTT
TRBJ1-4 | - | - | TRBV23-1 | CASSQILGRDGNEKLFF | TGCGCCAGCAGTCAAATCCTTGGTAGAGATGGCAATGAAAAACTGTTTTTT
TRBJ2-1 | - | - | TRBV16 | CASSPSGGAPYNEQFF | TGTGCCAGCAGCCCGTCGGGCGGGGCGCCCTACAATGAGCAGTTCTTC
TRBJ2-7 | - | - | TRBV5-4 | CASSPRQGSYEQYF | TGTGCCAGCAGCCCGCGCCAGGGGTCCTACGAGCAGTACTTC
TRBJ1-2 | TRBD1 | - | TRBV29-1 | CSVEETGGSGYGYTF | TGCAGCGTTGAAGAGACAGGGGGCAGTGGCTATGGCTACACCTTC
TRBJ2-5 | TRBD2 | - | TRBV11-2 | CASTPGSGVGETQYF | TGTGCCAGCACCCCGGGGAGCGGGGTCGGCGAGACCCAGTACTTC
TRBJ1-5 | - | once | TRBV6-2/TRBV6-3 | CASSYARQPQHF | TGTGCCAGCAGTTACGCGCGTCAGCCCCAGCATTTT
TRBJ1-1 | TRBD1 | - | TRBV18 | CASSGQENTEAFF | TGTGCCAGCTCGGGACAGGAGAACACTGAAGCTTTCTTT
TRBJ2-3 | - | - | TRBV4-1 | CASSQRGTDTQYF | TGCGCCAGCAGCCAGAGGGGCACAGATACGCAGTATTTT
TRBJ1-2 | - | few | TRBV7-9 | CASSLADSYGYTF | TGTGCCAGCAGCTTAGCCGACAGCTATGGCTACACCTTC
TRBJ1-2 | TRBD1 | - | TRBV5-6 | CASSSPGQGILAAGYTF | TGTGCCAGCAGCTCCCCGGGACAGGGGATACTGGCGGCCGGCTACACCTTC
TRBJ1-3 | TRBD1 | - | TRBV19 | CASSGTGRRASGNTIYF | TGTGCCAGTAGTGGGACAGGCCGGAGGGCTTCTGGAAACACCATATATTTT
TRBJ2-4 | - | - | TRBV7-2 | CASSRWTDKNIQYF | TGTGCCAGCAGCAGATGGACGGACAAAAACATTCAGTACTTC
TRBJ2-5 | - | - | TRBV27 | CASSPHLEETQYF | TGTGCCAGCAGTCCACACCTTGAAGAGACCCAGTACTTC